Listed here are 24 T cell receptor beta chains from one sample, sequenced in a study of T cell changes during pregnancy in multiple sclerosis (dated by TCRdb to the late 2010s). The library was generated by the immunoSEQ multiplex PCR assay. Not all clones reach the TCRdb copy of this immuneACCESS table, which keeps in-frame sequences only. Checked studies attribute under half of the gap to unresolved V genes and leave the rest unexplained. This sample gives 18,000 or so clones in total; about 89% of them show up just once. Of the sample, roughly 14% is held by the ten largest clones. The source was CD8+ T cells from peripheral blood mononuclear cells, collected in the third trimester of pregnancy. These receptors were taken from a female donor in good health, enrolled as a control in a pregnancy study.

This chain connects TRBV27 to TRBJ2-7; 11 positions match TRBD2. V shed 0 bases, J shed 3 bases, and the junction held 7 bases outside the gene matches. Per germline, CDR1 MNHEY and CDR2 SMNVEV (reference sequence). This CDR3 has 17 amino acids. The CDR3 loop reads CASSLSPPTSGDYEQYF. Written as DNA, the CDR3 is TGTGCCAGCAGTTTATCCCCCCCGACTAGCGGGGACTACGAGCAGTACTTC.

The gene calls are TRBV13 and TRBJ1-1, with unresolved D. The germline V and J ends were trimmed by 3 bases and 1 base, with 6 bases remaining between them. CDR3 length equals 13 residues. CDR1 and CDR2 from the germline V gene are PRHDT and FYEKMQ (reference sequence). The chain's CDR3 is CASSLGKNTEAFF. The CDR3 bases are TGTGCCAGCAGCTTGGGCAAGAACACTGAAGCTTTCTTT.

The chain combines TRBV19 with TRBJ2-2, with unresolved D. The CDR3 totals 13 residues. Germline lookup yields CDR1 LNHDA and CDR2 SQIVND (reference sequence). The V and J ends lost 6 bases and 5 bases respectively, with 10 bases between them. Written as DNA, the CDR3 is TGTGCCAGTAGCATCGTTCGGACCGGGGAGCTGTTTTTT. It codes for CASSIVRTGELFF.

This clone was detected once. The genes are TRBV6-5 and TRBJ1-2; D gene uncertain. This CDR3 has 13 residues. Germline CDR1 reads MNHEY; CDR2 reads SVGAGI. The V and J ends lost 10 bases and 4 bases respectively, with 16 bases between them. DNA of the CDR3: TGTGCCACTAGTCCTTCCAGTCGCTATGGCTACACCTTC. It specifies CATSPSSRYGYTF.

The V and J genes are TRBV7-8 and TRBJ1-4, with 7 nucleotides matching TRBD1. This CDR3 spans 17 amino acids. CDR1 and CDR2 from the germline V gene are SGHVS and FQNEAQ. The V and J ends lost 5 bases and 5 bases, in that order; junction bases with no gene match: 14. The CDR3 loop reads CASSPIRRQGENEKLFF. The CDR3 nucleotides are TGTGCCAGCAGCCCAATCCGGCGACAGGGCGAAAATGAAAAACTGTTTTTT.

The chain uses TRBV10-3 and TRBJ2-1; 9 bases are shared with TRBD2. This CDR3 has 14 amino acids. After removal of 8 bases from V and 3 bases from J, the junction contained 5 bases not matched to a gene. Germline lookup yields CDR1 ENHRY and CDR2 SYGVKD. DNA of the CDR3: TGTGCCATCGCTAGCGGGGTGAACTACAATGAGCAGTTCTTC. Translating it yields CAIASGVNYNEQFF.

The V gene is TRBV6-6, the J gene TRBJ2-7; D may be TRBD1 (6 bases). The length of the CDR3 is 13 residues. The germline V gene has CDR1 MNHNY and CDR2 SVGAGI (reference sequence). The V and J ends lost 10 bases and 2 bases respectively, with 15 bases between them. CDR3 residues: CATQPTGTYEQYF. The CDR3 DNA follows: TGTGCCACCCAACCTACAGGGACCTACGAGCAGTACTTC.

V and J are TRBV4-1 and TRBJ2-5, with D possibly being TRBD1 (6 bases). The V gene's germline CDR1 is MGHRA and CDR2 YSYEKL. V shed 5 bases and J shed 4 bases, with 14 bases lying between them. The CDR3 runs 14 residues. The CDR3 DNA follows: TGCGCCAGCAGCGCACGGGACACCCGAGAGACCCAGTACTTC. It encodes CASSARDTRETQYF.

The J gene is TRBJ2-3, the V gene TRBV5-4; a possible D gene is TRBD1 (6 bases). V shed 0 bases and J shed 4 bases, with 6 bases lying between them. The CDR3 spans 13 residues. In germline, CDR1 is SGHNT, CDR2 YYREEE (reference sequence). CDR3 loop: CASSLGGPDTQYF. In DNA form, the CDR3 reads TGTGCCAGCAGCTTGGGGGGGCCAGATACGCAGTATTTT.

This clone was seen once. CDR3 region: CSGVGQGWGETQYF. Written as DNA, the CDR3 is TGCAGCGGGGTGGGACAGGGCTGGGGCGAGACCCAGTACTTC. The gene calls are TRBV29-1 and TRBJ2-5; 9 bases line up with TRBD1. Germline V gives CDR1 SQVTM, CDR2 ANQGSEA. The CDR3 totals 14 residues. The ends lost 7 bases at V and 5 bases at J; junction bases unmatched: 11.

The chain combines TRBV6-5 with TRBJ1-2; no firm D call. The ends were cut back, 0 bases at V and 1 base at J, with 12 bases in the middle. Germline CDR1 and CDR2: MNHEY and SVGAGI. This CDR3 contains 16 residues. The CDR3 DNA sequence: TGTGCCAGCAGTTACTCGCTGGAGCCCTATAACTATGGCTACACCTTC. It specifies CASSYSLEPYNYGYTF.

The V gene is TRBV7-9, the J gene TRBJ2-7; TRBD2 agrees at 7 bases. CDR1 is SEHNR, CDR2 FQNEAQ, per germline (reference sequence). Trimming took 6 bases from V and 5 from J; bases not matched to a gene: 4. This CDR3 region has 12 residues. CDR3 sequence reads: CASSAGDHEQYF. DNA for the CDR3: TGTGCCAGCAGTGCGGGAGACCACGAGCAGTACTTC.

The chain combines TRBV7-6 with TRBJ2-1, with 13 bases matching TRBD2. The junction had 6 bases not matched to a gene; V was cut back by 5 bases and J by 8 bases. Germline assignment: CDR1 SGHVS and CDR2 FNYEAQ. This CDR3 has 15 residues. The CDR3 is CASSVGLAGDYEQFF. The CDR3 region has the DNA TGTGCCAGCAGCGTAGGACTAGCGGGAGACTATGAGCAGTTCTTC.

V is TRBV14 and J is TRBJ1-6; weak D call: TRBD1 (6 bases). The V and J ends lost 1 base and 5 bases respectively, with 24 bases between them. The CDR3 is made up of 20 amino acids. Germline V gene data show CDR1 as SGHDN and CDR2 as FVKESK. Written as DNA, the CDR3 is TGTGCCAGCAGCCAAGCCTATTCCCCACAGGGAATTTGGGATAATTCACCCCTCCACTTT. Translated, it gives CASSQAYSPQGIWDNSPLHF.

The rearrangement joins TRBV19 to TRBJ1-2; the D is unclear. Germline V CDR1 and CDR2: LNHDA, SQIVND (reference sequence). V was clipped by 1 base and J by 2 bases, with 8 bases between them. The CDR3 spans 14 residues. The CDR3 DNA sequence: TGTGCCAGTAGTATAGGAGGAGCGAACTATGGCTACACCTTC. As protein: CASSIGGANYGYTF.

The genes are TRBV28 and TRBJ2-3, with TRBD2 matching over 8 bases. In germline, CDR1 is MDHEN, CDR2 SYDVKM. Trimming cost V 2 bases and J 1 base; bases outside gene matches: 2. This CDR3 comprises 15 residues. DNA for the CDR3: TGTGCCAGCAGTTTAACGGGGGGGGGCACAGATACGCAGTATTTT. Its protein product is CASSLTGGGTDTQYF.

The chain has TRBV25-1 and TRBJ2-1; 10 positions match TRBD1. Germline CDR1 MGHDK, CDR2 SYGVNS. The CDR3 is 18 residues long. With V trimmed by 4 bases and J by 6 bases, 15 bases remained unmatched. CDR3 DNA sequence: TGTGCCAGCAGTGCCATTCATCTTCGGGACAGGGGTAGCAATGAGCAGTTCTTC. The encoded protein is CASSAIHLRDRGSNEQFF.

The chain uses TRBV6-5 and TRBJ2-3; D gene unclear. Trimming removed 0 bases from V and 1 base from J, with 5 bases in between. The CDR3 spans 14 residues. Germline-derived CDR1 and CDR2 are MNHEY and SVGAGI. This chain's CDR3 is CASSYSSGTDTQYF. The DNA for the CDR3 is TGTGCCAGCAGTTACTCGTCTGGCACAGATACGCAGTATTTT.

The chain couples TRBV6-1 to TRBJ2-3, with D possibly being TRBD2 (6 bases). Trimming cost V 3 bases and J 6 bases, with 16 bases left between them. Germline CDR1 and CDR2: MNHNS and SASEGT. The CDR3 is 15 amino acids. CDR3 in amino acids: CASSDPTRGEDTQYF. DNA of the CDR3: TGTGCCAGCAGTGACCCGACTAGGGGTGAGGATACGCAGTATTTT.

The gene calls are TRBV4-1 and TRBJ2-7, with 9 nucleotides matching TRBD1. Germline CDR1 is MGHRA and CDR2 is YSYEKL. Losses at the gene ends were 2 bases for V and 0 bases for J; bases not matched to a gene: 5. The CDR3 length is 16 residues. The CDR3 region is CASSQTGQGFSYEQYF. The CDR3 DNA sequence: TGCGCCAGCAGCCAAACCGGACAGGGGTTCTCCTACGAGCAGTACTTC.

V gene TRBV28 combines with J gene TRBJ2-7, with D maybe TRBD2 (5 bases). The germline V gene encodes CDR1 MDHEN and CDR2 SYDVKM. Trimming stripped 5 bases from V and 2 bases from J, with 16 bases between. The CDR3 is 15 residues long. The CDR3 DNA follows: TGTGCCAGCAGTCCCTTCCGAGCGGCGACCTACGAGCAGTACTTC. Amino acids: CASSPFRAATYEQYF.

The chain recombines TRBV7-9 with TRBJ1-4; tentatively, D is TRBD1 (5 bases). V lost 4 bases to trimming and J lost 6 bases, with 15 bases between them. The germline V gene encodes CDR1 SEHNR and CDR2 FQNEAQ (reference sequence). This CDR3 comprises 15 residues. Here the CDR3 DNA reads TGTGCCAGCAGCTCCGGTGGGGGGAGAGATGAAAAACTGTTTTTT. Amino acids: CASSSGGGRDEKLFF.

The J gene is TRBJ1-6, the V gene TRBV27; a weak D match, TRBD1 (5 bases). The CDR3 loop spans 16 amino acids. The V gene lost 2 bases and the J gene lost 3 bases, with 11 bases spanning the gap. Germline-derived CDR1 and CDR2 are MNHEY and SMNVEV (reference sequence). CDR3 bases: TGTGCCAGCAGTTTACGACCGGGACTCTATAATTCACCCCTCCACTTT. This sequence encodes CASSLRPGLYNSPLHF.

The genes are TRBV6-5 and TRBJ2-5; 10 nucleotides align to TRBD2. This CDR3 is 15 amino acids long. From germline, CDR1 is MNHEY and CDR2 SVGAGI. Trimming cost V 6 bases and J 1 base; bases outside gene matches: 5. CDR3 protein: CASSPWTSGQETQYF. The CDR3 bases are TGTGCCAGCAGCCCTTGGACTAGCGGCCAAGAGACCCAGTACTTC.